Presented here are 5 T cell receptor beta chains from one specimen sequenced in a study of persistence of HIV-infected CD4 T cells. This was the immunoSEQ version 4 assay in survey mode. Clones were read by immunoSEQ multiplex PCR, and TCRdb kept only the in-frame ones, dropping some. Here the sample spans 15,000 to 25,000 clones, about 84% being singletons. The stimulus was lysate of CMV-infected fibroblasts, around 10 ug/mL. Sorting of responding CD4+ T cells relied on upregulated CD40 ligand together with CD69. These receptors' targets are unknown. This material consisted of CD4+ T cells sorted from PBMCs after roughly 18-hour stimulation, taken from a patient who received antiretroviral therapy. Receptor source: an adult man with HIV who was CMV-seropositive.

This clone appeared a few times. V usage is TRBV25-1 and J usage is TRBJ2-1; a possible D gene is TRBD1 (6 bases). The CDR3 is made up of 15 amino acids. V dropped 3 bases and J dropped 1 base, with 10 bases sitting between them. Germline V gives CDR1 MGHDK, CDR2 SYGVNS. This CDR3 reads CASSDGRGSYNEQFF. The CDR3 bases are TGTGCCAGCAGTGATGGAAGGGGGTCCTACAATGAGCAGTTCTTC.

The chain combines TRBV7-9 with TRBJ1-1; D uncertain. The CDR3 length is 13 residues. Germline CDR1 and CDR2: SEHNR and FQNEAQ (reference sequence). Trimming took off 3 bases at V and 4 bases at J, with 9 bases between the two ends. The CDR3 loop reads CASSLASATEAFF. DNA for the CDR3: TGTGCCAGCAGCTTGGCAAGCGCCACTGAAGCTTTCTTT.

The chain combines TRBV2 with TRBJ1-5; no definite D call. CDR1 SNHLY and CDR2 FYNNEI come from the germline V gene. The CDR3 is 15 residues long. V lost 5 bases to trimming and J lost 0 bases, with 11 bases between them. Written as DNA, the CDR3 is TGTGCCAGCAGTATCGCAAGGGTTAGCAATCAGCCCCAGCATTTT. It codes for CASSIARVSNQPQHF.

This clone was counted only a few times. The chain joins TRBV5-1 to TRBJ1-4, with D unresolved. The CDR3 is made up of 17 amino acids. The germline V gene encodes CDR1 SGHRS and CDR2 YFSETQ. V shed 2 bases and J shed 5 bases, with 19 bases lying between them. The CDR3 DNA is TGCGCCAGCAGCTTACGTAGCAGTAGGGCTACGAATGAAAAACTGTTTTTT. Amino acid sequence: CASSLRSSRATNEKLFF.

The chain couples TRBV19 to TRBJ1-1; D gene uncertain. V lost 3 bases and J 10 bases, leaving 18 bases between the germline ends. The CDR3 consists of 14 residues. Germline V gene sequence: CDR1 LNHDA, CDR2 SQIVND (reference sequence). The CDR3 nucleotides are TGTGCCAGTAGTATTGATCTTAGTCATCGTGGAGCTTTCTTT. This codes for CASSIDLSHRGAFF.